Listed below are T cell receptor beta chains from one sample, sequenced in a study of neurological immune-mediated disorders. TCRdb itself ran the 5' RACE reads through MiXCR, one entry per CDR3 protein. The sample consists of 25,000 to 35,000 distinct CDR3 sequences, 1.5% of them appearing once. Material for sequencing was PBMCs. The receptors here all came from a woman aged 25 to 39 with multiple sclerosis. CDR3s leave out the opening cysteine and the closing phenylalanine or tryptophan.

v_call	j_call	cdr3_length	cdr3_aa
TRBV5-1	TRBJ1-6	12	ASFDRGRNSPLH
TRBV5-1	TRBJ1-2	11	ASSSGQAWGYT
TRBV5-1	TRBJ2-2	13	ASGKVLSNTGELF
TRBV12-3/TRBV12-4	TRBJ2-7	12	ASRELGQGGEQY
TRBV7-6	TRBJ2-7	13	ASSLRSTRGDEQY
TRBV7-9	TRBJ2-7	11	ASSSGGTYEQY
TRBV5-1	TRBJ2-5	12	ASSGGRGQETQY
TRBV10-3	TRBJ2-3	11	AIRRPGPYTQY
TRBV5-1	TRBJ2-1	10	ASSQMKYEQF
TRBV2	TRBJ1-1	14	ASSERGTGTNTEAF
TRBV4-1	TRBJ2-5	11	ASSHGTEETQY
TRBV6-5	TRBJ2-5	13	ASSPTGLGKETQY
TRBV4-3	TRBJ1-2	13	ASSHGGTGLYGYT
TRBV7-9	TRBJ1-1	10	ASSLGRTEAF
TRBV20-1	TRBJ2-2	13	SAGDFRRNTGELF
TRBV2	TRBJ1-5	12	ASRLTGVGQPQH
TRBV9	TRBJ2-2	14	ASGRGGRRFPGELF
TRBV10-3	TRBJ2-5	11	AISRNSPETQY
TRBV20-1	TRBJ1-1	12	SATRGGRGTEAF
TRBV7-9	TRBJ2-5	14	ASSVGAARLGETQY
TRBV7-7	TRBJ2-5	13	ASSPGRGGQETQY
TRBV12-3/TRBV12-4	TRBJ1-4	11	ASSMGDQEKLF
TRBV25-1	TRBJ1-2	13	ASQDSGHPSYGYT
TRBV20-1	TRBJ2-2	11	SAWSSNTGELF
TRBV5-8	TRBJ2-3	14	ASSLYGTLSTDTQY
TRBV5-1	TRBJ2-5	12	ASSLDRGDETQY
TRBV7-2	TRBJ2-1	13	ASSLAVGGYNEQF
TRBV7-8	TRBJ2-2	14	ASSSGTGRNTGELF
TRBV7-8	TRBJ1-5	12	ASSLDRDNQPQH
TRBV5-1	TRBJ2-2	13	ASSNEQGAGGELF
TRBV12-3/TRBV12-4	TRBJ2-7	13	ASRRSGGPHYEQY
TRBV3-1	TRBJ2-3	10	ASSHFTDTQY
TRBV12-3/TRBV12-4	TRBJ2-5	14	ASSHAGGTGGRTQY
TRBV10-3	TRBJ2-3	13	ASLGLAGSTDTQY
TRBV5-1	TRBJ2-2	13	ASSPQRGGTGELF
TRBV7-9	TRBJ2-3	11	ASRQGAGDTQY
TRBV5-1	TRBJ2-7	12	ASSLESYSYEQY
TRBV3-1	TRBJ1-2	14	ASSRTGTGGLYGYT
TRBV20-1	TRBJ2-4	11	SAWPGGWDIQY
TRBV29-1	TRBJ1-5	11	SVGGGEGQPQH
TRBV7-7	TRBJ2-7	11	ASSPALGYEQY
TRBV9	TRBJ2-3	13	ASSPQSRRGDTQY
TRBV9	TRBJ2-5	13	ASSQGGGSRETQY
TRBV20-1	TRBJ1-4	11	STLLATNEKLF
TRBV6-5	TRBJ2-7	12	ASRATGLAYEQY
TRBV9	TRBJ2-3	17	ASSVEGSGQGWSTDTQY
TRBV5-1	TRBJ2-5	14	ASSLRWDRGSETQY
TRBV5-1	TRBJ1-4	12	ASSLGGGSEKLF
TRBV27	TRBJ2-1	17	ASSPMAPMGQGKYNEQF
TRBV7-2	TRBJ1-3	12	ASSGTNKGNTIY
TRBV6-5	TRBJ1-1	11	ASSPETGFGAF